This T cell receptor beta chain stems from a study of OX40 agonist ivuxolimab in advanced cancers. General study findings and limits: Also showing low normalized T-cell clonal expansion were some of the nonresponders. At doses 0.1 to 3.0 mg/kg, CD4+ and CD8+ clones expanded.

Sequenced by immunoSEQ multiplex PCR; TCRdb stores in-frame clones only, minus some. The sample shows just over 95,000 clones, roughly 90% of them seen only once. Autoimmune disease history or systemic immunosuppression was exclusionary. This CDR3 is 14 amino acids long. V dropped 2 bases and J dropped 1 base, with 8 bases sitting between them. CDR1 MNHEY and CDR2 SMNVEV come from the germline V gene (reference sequence). Comments on this clone: The antigen remains unidentified.

The specimen was CD4+ or CD8+ T cells sorted from blood, collected in a trial of the OX40 agonist ivuxolimab. The genes are TRBV27 and TRBJ1-2; D call uncertain. The sequence derives from an adult with an advanced solid tumor such as melanoma, head and neck, liver or kidney cancer. This CDR3 reads CASSLIGSNYGYTF. The CDR3 DNA reads as TGTGCCAGCAGTTTAATCGGGAGTAACTATGGCTACACCTTC.